The TCR beta chain under discussion was sequenced for a study of cytomegalovirus exposure and HLA in healthy donors (dated by TCRdb to 2017 to 2019). For the wider study: According to a later analysis, one platform produced both the 110 or so validation repertoires and the 670 or so repertoires of the first cohort. The study aimed to test whether cataloging public T cell receptors could reveal signatures of past pathogen exposure. The study combined high-throughput TCR immunosequencing, statistical association of individual TCRs with disease status, and machine learning to predict cytomegalovirus infection status. In addition to the first cohort of 666 subjects, a separate validation cohort of 120 different subjects was used.

The library was produced with the immunoSEQ multiplex PCR assay. Under the source paper's analysis protocol: A statistical classification framework was developed to diagnose cytomegalovirus status using the catalog of TCR beta chain sequences. The table comes from immuneACCESS by way of TCRdb, which keeps in-frame sequences with V and J called. Part of the clones is missing from these tables; in studies checked, under half for an unresolved V gene and the rest for unknown reasons. V and J calls and clone size are copied from that table; D and trimming were computed from the DNA. The sample table contains 200,000 or so clones; only one count was recorded for 85% to 95% of them. 1% to 1.2% of the sample is held by the ten biggest clonotypes. Paper-wide results and their limitations: The study listed 164 TCR beta chains as associated with cytomegalovirus. In vitro tests confirmed that three of the cytomegalovirus-associated TCR beta chains recognize cytomegalovirus antigens. The classifier was reported to diagnose cytomegalovirus status with high specificity and sensitivity in both the original and validation cohorts. Subsequent analysis determined that TCRs grouped into clusters in the first cohort also showed a tendency toward co-occurrence across the roughly 110 validation repertoires, and 85% to 95% of cluster scores exceeded 0. Most TCR sequences were seen in very few donors, while some public TCRs were found in many individuals. The authors suggested that the approach could potentially be extended to other disease states and immunological phenotypes. A later analysis lacked HLA typing for the validation cohort, so it scored co-occurrence in that cohort across all 110 or so repertoires.

The donors belonged to the validation cohort of over a hundred subjects, which was separate from the 666-subject first cohort. With regard to this clone: Its recognized antigen is unknown. Per-base quality was not reported, and no clone a single base away is much larger than it.

V drops 1 base and J drops 7 bases, leaving 13 bases in between. Per the germline V gene, SGDLS is the CDR1 and YYNGEE is the CDR2. CDR3 length: 14 amino acids, cysteine to phenylalanine. Just the 42-base CDR3 DNA is kept, in frame starting at base 1. The specimen was PBMCs. The receptor was derived from a woman under 30 in good health and CMV-seronegative. The chain is made from TRBV9 and TRBJ2-3, with the D gene not clear enough to name. The sequence in DNA is TGTGCCAGCAGCGTATCGGTCGGTTTCTATACGCAGTATTTT. Its product reads: CASSVSVGFYTQYF.